These T cell receptor beta chains were read from a single sample in a study of Graves' ophthalmopathy and Graves' hyperthyroidism. TCRdb reprocessed the multiplex PCR reads with MiXCR, giving one entry per CDR3 protein. The sample contains a few hundred thousand distinct CDR3 sequences, around 21% of which appear only once. What was sequenced was peripheral blood. The source of these receptors is a young woman with stable Graves' hyperthyroidism. Both conserved end residues are part of each CDR3. D genes are given only for firm matches. Expanded clones get a size class; other rows say once, few or many, or leave the size out.

size: -
V: TRBV3-1
D: -
J: TRBJ2-7
DNA: TGTGCCAGCAGCCAAGAACGTTGGGGAGGAGGGTTTTCCTACGAGCAGTACTTC
CDR3: CASSQERWGGGFSYEQYF

size: many
V: TRBV14
D: -
J: TRBJ1-2
DNA: TGTGCCAGCAGCCAGGCTGGCGGACAGAGACCCTATGGCTACACCTTC
CDR3: CASSQAGGQRPYGYTF

size: -
V: TRBV5-1
D: TRBD1
J: TRBJ1-5
DNA: TGCGCCAGCAGCTTGGGGGGACAGGGTCCTCAGCCCCAGCATTTT
CDR3: CASSLGGQGPQPQHF

size: -
V: TRBV28
D: -
J: TRBJ2-7
DNA: TGTGCCAGCAGTTTAGTAGGGACGGAATACGAGCAGTACTTC
CDR3: CASSLVGTEYEQYF

size: many
V: TRBV2
D: -
J: TRBJ2-2
DNA: TGTGCCAGCACGGAGGTTAGGATGGCCGGGGAGCTGTTTTTT
CDR3: CASTEVRMAGELFF

size: few
V: TRBV18
D: -
J: TRBJ1-1
DNA: TGTGCCAGCTCACCACCGGGGGCCAGGGAGAGCACTGAAGCTTTCTTT
CDR3: CASSPPGARESTEAFF

size: once
V: TRBV3-1
D: -
J: TRBJ2-2
DNA: TGTGCCATCTCACAATCAGGGGAGCTGTTTTTT
CDR3: CAISQSGELFF

size: -
V: TRBV6-1
D: -
J: TRBJ2-5
DNA: TGTGCCAGCAAGCCAGGACAAGAGACCCAGTACTTC
CDR3: CASKPGQETQYF

size: many
V: TRBV29-1
D: TRBD2
J: TRBJ2-7
DNA: TGCAGCGCCGTCCTAGCGGGAGCCTACGAGCAGTACTTC
CDR3: CSAVLAGAYEQYF

size: many
V: TRBV7-2
D: -
J: TRBJ2-5
DNA: TGTGCCAGCAGCCCCCGGACGGAGGGGGAGACCCAGTACTTC
CDR3: CASSPRTEGETQYF

size: -
V: TRBV6-1
D: TRBD1
J: TRBJ1-1
DNA: TGTGCCAGCAGCAGGAGCGGGACAGGGGGCGGAGGCACTGAAGCTTTCTTT
CDR3: CASSRSGTGGGGTEAFF

size: many
V: TRBV7-9
D: -
J: TRBJ2-2
DNA: TGTGCCAGCAGCAGATCTGGACGGAACACCGGGGAGCTGTTTTTT
CDR3: CASSRSGRNTGELFF

size: -
V: TRBV20-1
D: -
J: TRBJ1-5
DNA: TGCAGTGCCCAGACCGGTGGTGGCAATCAGCCCCAGCATTTT
CDR3: CSAQTGGGNQPQHF

size: many
V: TRBV30
D: -
J: TRBJ1-1
DNA: TGTGCCTGGGGGTCTAGGGCGAGGGCTTTCTTT
CDR3: CAWGSRARAFF

size: few
V: TRBV30
D: -
J: TRBJ2-6
DNA: TGTGCCTGGAGTTGGGGGTTCTCTGGGGCCAACGTCCTGACTTTC
CDR3: CAWSWGFSGANVLTF

size: many
V: TRBV30
D: -
J: TRBJ1-5
DNA: TGTGCCTGCCAAGTGGGGGGACAGCCCCAGCATTTT
CDR3: CACQVGGQPQHF

size: -
V: TRBV28
D: TRBD1
J: TRBJ1-2
DNA: TGTGCCAGCAGACCCCCGGGACAGGGAAACTATGGCTACACCTTC
CDR3: CASRPPGQGNYGYTF

size: -
V: TRBV27
D: TRBD1
J: TRBJ2-7
DNA: TGTGCCAGCAGTTCAGGACAGGGATCCATCTACGAGCAGTACTTC
CDR3: CASSSGQGSIYEQYF

size: many
V: TRBV15
D: -
J: TRBJ2-7
DNA: TGTGCCACCAGCAGAGATAAAAGCAAGGGGGGTTACGAGCAGTACTTC
CDR3: CATSRDKSKGGYEQYF

size: few
V: TRBV4-1
D: -
J: TRBJ1-1
DNA: TGCGCCAGCAGTCAGGGTTACAGGGTGAACACTGAAGCTTTCTTT
CDR3: CASSQGYRVNTEAFF

size: many
V: TRBV20-1
D: -
J: TRBJ2-7
DNA: TGCAGTGCTAGAGATCGTCCAGACTACGAGCAGTACTTC
CDR3: CSARDRPDYEQYF

size: many
V: TRBV7-2
D: TRBD2
J: TRBJ2-5
DNA: TGTGCCAGCAGCTTAGCGTGGACTAGCGGACAAGAGACCCAGTACTTC
CDR3: CASSLAWTSGQETQYF

size: -
V: TRBV6-1
D: TRBD1
J: TRBJ1-2
DNA: TGTGCCAGCAGTGAACCCGGACAGGGTTTAGCTGGTGGCTACACCTTC
CDR3: CASSEPGQGLAGGYTF

size: many
V: TRBV20-1
D: -
J: TRBJ2-7
DNA: TGCAGTGCTAACAAGGCAGGGCAACCCTACGAGCAGTACTTC
CDR3: CSANKAGQPYEQYF

size: many
V: TRBV6-2/TRBV6-3
D: -
J: TRBJ2-2
DNA: TGTGCCAGCAGTTACCCCCTGGGAGCGCCGAACACCGGGGAGCTGTTTTTT
CDR3: CASSYPLGAPNTGELFF

size: -
V: TRBV18
D: -
J: TRBJ2-2
DNA: TGTGCCAGCTCACCACCGGGACCAACGGGGCTGTTTTTT
CDR3: CASSPPGPTGLFF

size: once
V: TRBV20-1
D: -
J: TRBJ2-7
DNA: TGCAGTGCTAGAGAACCCCTCGGACTGTACTCCTACGAGCAGTACTTC
CDR3: CSAREPLGLYSYEQYF

size: many
V: TRBV2
D: -
J: TRBJ2-5
DNA: TGTGCCAGCAGTGAGGGACTCCAAGAGACCCAGTACTTC
CDR3: CASSEGLQETQYF

size: many
V: TRBV11-2
D: TRBD2
J: TRBJ2-6
DNA: TGTGCCAGCAGCTTAGATAGCGGGAGGCCCTCTGGGGCCAACGTCCTGACTTTC
CDR3: CASSLDSGRPSGANVLTF

size: -
V: TRBV9
D: -
J: TRBJ1-2
DNA: TGTGCCAGCAGCGGCCTATCGTCTAAGTTCTATGGCTACACCTTC
CDR3: CASSGLSSKFYGYTF

size: many
V: TRBV6-2/TRBV6-3
D: -
J: TRBJ2-2
DNA: TGTGCCAGCGGTAGAGGGGAGCTGTTTTTT
CDR3: CASGRGELFF

size: -
V: TRBV18
D: TRBD1
J: TRBJ1-1
DNA: TGTGCTAGCTCACAGGGGTTCGGCACTGAAGCTTTCTTT
CDR3: CASSQGFGTEAFF

size: -
V: TRBV9
D: -
J: TRBJ2-2
DNA: TGTGCCAGCAGCGTAGGGTCCAGGAACACCGGGGAGCTGTTTTTT
CDR3: CASSVGSRNTGELFF

size: many
V: TRBV29-1
D: -
J: TRBJ1-1
DNA: TGCAGCGTCAGCAGCAGGGCTGAAGCTTTCTTT
CDR3: CSVSSRAEAFF

size: many
V: TRBV7-3
D: -
J: TRBJ2-4
DNA: TGTGCCAGCAGCTTAGTGATAGGCACAGGGAGAAACATTCAGTACTTC
CDR3: CASSLVIGTGRNIQYF

size: many
V: TRBV28
D: -
J: TRBJ2-7
DNA: TGTGCCAGCAGTTTACGCTCGCTCGAGCAGTACTTC
CDR3: CASSLRSLEQYF

size: many
V: TRBV6-5
D: -
J: TRBJ1-1
DNA: TGTGCCAGCAGTTATTCGTTTATAGGACAGAACACTGAAGCTTTCTTT
CDR3: CASSYSFIGQNTEAFF

size: -
V: TRBV11-1
D: -
J: TRBJ2-4
DNA: TGTGCCAGCAGCTTAGACCTGAGATCCGGGCGTGGAATACAGTACTTC
CDR3: CASSLDLRSGRGIQYF

size: few
V: TRBV20-1
D: -
J: TRBJ1-1
DNA: TGCAGTGCTAGAGATGGACAGCTACTCTACACTGAAGCTTTCTTT
CDR3: CSARDGQLLYTEAFF

size: many
V: TRBV7-6
D: -
J: TRBJ1-1
DNA: TGTGCCAGCAGCCCGAACCCCTTGCGAATCCGGAACACTGAAGCTTTCTTT
CDR3: CASSPNPLRIRNTEAFF

size: many
V: TRBV2
D: TRBD2
J: TRBJ2-7
DNA: TGTGCCAGCAGTGGACTAGCGGGTTACTACGAGCAGTGCTTC
CDR3: CASSGLAGYYEQCF

size: many
V: TRBV5-1
D: TRBD2
J: TRBJ2-7
DNA: TGCGCCAGCAGCTTGACCGGGAGGGCCAACGAGCAGTACTTC
CDR3: CASSLTGRANEQYF

size: -
V: TRBV6-2/TRBV6-3
D: TRBD1
J: TRBJ2-7
DNA: TGTGCCAGCAGTCGACGGACAGGGGCCGAGCAGTACTTC
CDR3: CASSRRTGAEQYF

size: many
V: TRBV28
D: -
J: TRBJ2-4
DNA: TGTGCCAGCAGTTTAAGGGGAGCCAAAAACATTCAGTACTTC
CDR3: CASSLRGAKNIQYF

size: many
V: TRBV15
D: TRBD2
J: TRBJ2-5
DNA: TGTGCCACCAGCAGATCCGGGACTAGCGGGACCGTCCAAGAGACCCAGTACTTC
CDR3: CATSRSGTSGTVQETQYF

size: -
V: TRBV2
D: -
J: TRBJ2-2
DNA: TGTGCCAGCAGCGTACGAGACAGGTCTGGGGAGCTGTTTTTT
CDR3: CASSVRDRSGELFF

size: -
V: TRBV6-5
D: -
J: TRBJ2-7
DNA: TGTGCCAGCAGTTTGTCGGGAACCCCTGTTGAGCAGTACTTC
CDR3: CASSLSGTPVEQYF

size: many
V: TRBV30
D: -
J: TRBJ1-6
DNA: TGTGCCTGGAGGATTGGCGGCTCCTATAATTCACCCCTCCACTTT
CDR3: CAWRIGGSYNSPLHF

size: -
V: TRBV25-1
D: -
J: TRBJ2-2
DNA: TGTGCCAGCTATTCCCCGGCCGGGGAGCTGTTTTTT
CDR3: CASYSPAGELFF

size: -
V: TRBV12-3/TRBV12-4
D: -
J: TRBJ1-1
DNA: -
CDR3: CASSSSDGRVWKTEAFF

size: many
V: TRBV11-2
D: -
J: TRBJ1-1
DNA: TGTGCCAGCACCTCGGTAGGGACTGAAGCTTTCTTT
CDR3: CASTSVGTEAFF

size: few
V: TRBV6-2/TRBV6-3
D: TRBD1
J: TRBJ1-5
DNA: TGTGCCAGCAGGCTGACAGGGGTAGATCAGCCCCAGCATTTT
CDR3: CASRLTGVDQPQHF

size: -
V: TRBV27
D: TRBD1
J: TRBJ2-7
DNA: TGTGCCAGCAGTTTAGCCGGGACAGTGCCCTACGAGCAGTACTTC
CDR3: CASSLAGTVPYEQYF